This TCR beta chain was recorded in a study of blood T cell repertoires in COVID-19. Whole-study context: Specimens from acute and convalescent COVID-19 originated in the United States, Italy and Spain. PBMCs, B-cell-depleted T cells, or T cells were the source of the cDNA or gDNA that made up the material.

Study processing details: Amplification with reference gene primers provided the estimates of nucleated cell counts. This table comes from immunoSEQ multiplex PCR, and its TCRdb copy is limited to in-frame clones, with some not included. That table gives V, J and clone size, and the DNA gave D and trimming. Of about 65,000 clones in the sample, 75% to 85% are singletons; the top ten hold around 14%. The CDR3 extends over 14 amino acids. Germline V gives CDR1 SGHAT, CDR2 FQNNGV. The V end lost 5 bases, the J end lost 6 bases, and 17 bases lay between the germline ends. The sequence was obtained from a man of 80 years or more with acute or convalescent COVID-19. The chain links TRBV11-2 to TRBJ2-7, with D possibly TRBD1 on 6 matching bases. Input material: peripheral blood. As DNA, the CDR3 is TGTGCCAGCAGCCCCACAACAGGGTTTGGCGAGCAGTACTTC. Its protein is CASSPTTGFGEQYF. Full variable domain (rest looked up from reference TRBV11-2 and TRBJ2-7): EAGVAQSPRYKIIEKRQSVAFWCNPISGHATLYWYQQILGQGPKLLIQFQNNGVVDDSQLPKDRFSAERLKGVDSTLKIQPAKLEDSAVYLCASSPTTGFGEQYFGPGTRLTVT.